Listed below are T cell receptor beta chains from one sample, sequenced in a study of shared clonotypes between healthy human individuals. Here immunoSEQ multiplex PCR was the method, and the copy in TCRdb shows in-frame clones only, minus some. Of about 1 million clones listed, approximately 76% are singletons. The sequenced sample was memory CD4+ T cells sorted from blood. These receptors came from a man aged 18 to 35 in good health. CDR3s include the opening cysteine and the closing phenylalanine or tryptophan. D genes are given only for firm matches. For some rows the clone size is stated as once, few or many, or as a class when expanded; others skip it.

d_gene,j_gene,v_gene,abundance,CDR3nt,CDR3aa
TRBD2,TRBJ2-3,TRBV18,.,TGTGCCAGCTCGCTTCAAGCGGGGGGCACAGATACGCAGTATTTT,CASSLQAGGTDTQYF
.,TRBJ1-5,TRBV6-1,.,TGTGCCAGCACCCAATCAAATCAGCCCCAGCATTTT,CASTQSNQPQHF
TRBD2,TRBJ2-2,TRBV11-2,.,TGTGCCAGCAGCTTAGTTAGCGGGAGTACTAGCGGGGAGCTGTTTTTT,CASSLVSGSTSGELFF
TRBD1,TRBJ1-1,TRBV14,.,TGTGCCAGCAGCCAAGGTCTTCTGGGGATAAGTCAGGGGGGCACTGAAGCTTTCTTT,CASSQGLLGISQGGTEAFF
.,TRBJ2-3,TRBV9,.,TGTGCCAGCAGCCCAAGACAGGCTACCACAGATACGCAGTATTTT,CASSPRQATTDTQYF
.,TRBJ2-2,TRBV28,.,TGTGCCAGCAGTTTATCCGACAGGTACACCGGGGAGCTGTTTTTT,CASSLSDRYTGELFF
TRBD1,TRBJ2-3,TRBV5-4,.,TGTGCCAGCAGCCCGCCCGGGACAGGGGCTGTAACGCAGTATTTT,CASSPPGTGAVTQYF
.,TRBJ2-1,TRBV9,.,TGTGCCAGCAGCGTAGGGGGGGTAGCCTACAATGAGCAGTTCTTC,CASSVGGVAYNEQFF
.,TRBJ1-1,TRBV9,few,TGTGCCAGCAGCTTTAGTGGAGACACCAACACTGAAGCTTTCTTT,CASSFSGDTNTEAFF
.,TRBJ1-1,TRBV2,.,TGTGCCAGCAACACGAGGACTGAAGCTTTCTTT,CASNTRTEAFF
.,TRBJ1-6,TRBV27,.,TGTGCCAGCAGTTTAGGGACGGACAATGCCAATTCACCCCTCCACTTT,CASSLGTDNANSPLHF
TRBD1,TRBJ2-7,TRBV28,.,TGTGCCAGCAGTTTCGGCACAGGGGCCGCCTACGAGCAGTACTTC,CASSFGTGAAYEQYF
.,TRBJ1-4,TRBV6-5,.,TGTGCCAGCAGTCGACAGACAGCAACTAATGAAAAACTGTTTTTT,CASSRQTATNEKLFF
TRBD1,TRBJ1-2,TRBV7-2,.,TGTGCCAGCAGCTTTAGGGACAGGAACTATGGCTACACCTTC,CASSFRDRNYGYTF
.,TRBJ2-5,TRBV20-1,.,TGCAGTGCTAGCGGGGAAGAGACCCAGTACTTC,CSASGEETQYF
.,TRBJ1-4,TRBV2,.,TGTGCCAGCAGGGGAAGCCCCAGTGGCGAAAAACTGTTTTTT,CASRGSPSGEKLFF
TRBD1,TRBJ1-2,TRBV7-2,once,TGTGCCAGCAGCTTTAGGGACAGGCTCAAGGGCCTATATGGCTACACCTTC,CASSFRDRLKGLYGYTF
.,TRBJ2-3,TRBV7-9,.,TGTGCCAGCAGCTTGACAGGCCCAGATACGCAGTATTTT,CASSLTGPDTQYF
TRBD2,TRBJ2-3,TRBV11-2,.,TGTGCCAGCAGCACTAGCGGGAGCACAGATACGCAGTATTTT,CASSTSGSTDTQYF
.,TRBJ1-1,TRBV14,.,TGTGCCAGCAGCTTCCATATGGACACTGAAGCTTTCTTT,CASSFHMDTEAFF
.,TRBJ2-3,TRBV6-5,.,TGTGCCAGCAGAACTTCTAGCACAGATACGCAGTATTTT,CASRTSSTDTQYF
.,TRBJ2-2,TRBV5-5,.,TGTGCCAGCAGTCCAAGACTAGATGGCGGGGAGCTGTTTTTT,CASSPRLDGGELFF